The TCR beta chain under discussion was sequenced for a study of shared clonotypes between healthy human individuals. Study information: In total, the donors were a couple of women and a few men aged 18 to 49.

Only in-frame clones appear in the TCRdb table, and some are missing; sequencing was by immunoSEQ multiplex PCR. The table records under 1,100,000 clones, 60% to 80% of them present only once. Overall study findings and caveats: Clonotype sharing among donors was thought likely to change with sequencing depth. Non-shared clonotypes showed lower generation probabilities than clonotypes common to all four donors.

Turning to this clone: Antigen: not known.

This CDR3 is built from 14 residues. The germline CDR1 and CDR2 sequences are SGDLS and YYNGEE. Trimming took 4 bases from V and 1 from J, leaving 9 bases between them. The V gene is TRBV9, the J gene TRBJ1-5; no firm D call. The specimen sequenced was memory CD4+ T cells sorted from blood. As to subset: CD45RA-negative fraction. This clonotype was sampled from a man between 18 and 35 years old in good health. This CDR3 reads CASSLDKSNQPQHF. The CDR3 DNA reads TGTGCCAGCAGCCTTGACAAGAGCAATCAGCCCCAGCATTTT.